This is a list of T cell receptor beta chains from one sample in a study of T-cell reconstitution after alpha-beta-depleted transplantation in children. TCRdb reprocessed the PCR reads via MiXCR and lists one record per CDR3 protein. The sample consists of hundreds of thousands of distinct CDR3 sequences, around 15% of them appearing once. Sequencing was performed on PBMCs, mostly from graft donor cells, taken 360 days after TCRalphabeta/CD19-depleted stem cell transplant. The receptors here all came from a boy in the first two years of life who had a stem cell transplant for Wiskott-Aldrich syndrome, so the T cells may come from the graft donor. CDR3s leave out the opening cysteine and the closing phenylalanine or tryptophan. The D gene is left open where the match is weak.

D gene	V gene	J gene	CDR3 protein
NA	TRBV29-1	TRBJ1-1	SVEPRTGNTEAF
NA	TRBV6-5	TRBJ2-5	ASSYRRTGAPYQETQY
TRBD2	TRBV13	TRBJ2-4	ASSIRTSGTDLAKNIQY
TRBD2	TRBV18	TRBJ2-1	ASSPKRTSGNEQF
NA	TRBV29-1	TRBJ2-7	SVIEGNNYEQY
TRBD1	TRBV6-6	TRBJ2-5	AGGQGKETQY
TRBD2	TRBV12-3/TRBV12-4	TRBJ2-3	ASRFPGGRTDTQY
NA	TRBV29-1	TRBJ2-3	SVRRDSPIDTQY
TRBD2	TRBV20-1	TRBJ2-3	SARVTSGGTDTQY
TRBD2	TRBV6-5	TRBJ2-3	ASSILTSGGPTDTQY
NA	TRBV5-1	TRBJ2-2	ASSPWKQPGELF
TRBD1	TRBV2	TRBJ1-4	ASSGQGVRGEKLF
NA	TRBV5-1	TRBJ2-6	ASSDGEGANVLT
TRBD2	TRBV5-5	TRBJ2-3	ASSITSVTDTQY
TRBD1	TRBV20-1	TRBJ2-7	SAIPRDRASYEQY
NA	TRBV29-1	TRBJ2-4	SAHHLSIQY
TRBD2	TRBV7-2	TRBJ2-5	ASSPWTSVWETQY
NA	TRBV21-1	TRBJ1-6	ASSKVKGTDSSPLH
NA	TRBV20-1	TRBJ1-1	SALGDPEAF
TRBD1	TRBV12-3/TRBV12-4	TRBJ2-1	ASSTLYRGYEQF
NA	TRBV19	TRBJ2-5	ASSRASETQY
NA	TRBV7-9	TRBJ2-1	ASSSGANEQF
NA	TRBV24-1	TRBJ2-4	ATSDSGTPAKNIQY